This is a list of T cell receptor beta chains from one sample in a study of OX40 agonist ivuxolimab in advanced cancers. Sequenced by immunoSEQ multiplex PCR; TCRdb stores in-frame clones only, minus some. The table lists 75,000 to 100,000 clones, approximately 80% of them singletons. Sequenced here: CD4+ or CD8+ T cells sorted from blood, sampled in a trial of the OX40 agonist ivuxolimab. Receptor source: an adult with an advanced solid tumor such as melanoma, head and neck, liver or kidney cancer. The CDR3 runs from the conserved cysteine through the conserved F or W. The order of the fields is CDR3 length, V gene, clone size, D gene, J gene, CDR3 DNA, CDR3 protein. A D gene is named only where the DNA matches it firmly. Part of the rows lack a size; the others show once, few, many or a class for expanded clones.

>17|TRBV19|-|TRBD2|TRBJ2-1
TGTGCCAGTAGTATCTCGCCCCAGCGGGAGATACACAATGAGCAGTTCTTC
CASSISPQREIHNEQFF
>15|TRBV28|-|-|TRBJ1-3
TGTGCCAGCAGTCCGCCTAAGAGACAAGGAAACACCATATATTTT
CASSPPKRQGNTIYF
>14|TRBV10-1|few|-|TRBJ2-1
TGCGCCAGCAGTGAGCTAGCGAGAGACTGGGAGCAGTTCTTC
CASSELARDWEQFF
>15|TRBV5-1|-|-|TRBJ2-7
TGCGCCAGCAGCTTGGAGGCAGGGACTTTCTACGAGCAGTACTTC
CASSLEAGTFYEQYF
>16|TRBV10-2|-|-|TRBJ2-2
TGCGCCAGCATGGAGGAAAACAGACGGATCGCCGGGGAGCTGTTTTTT
CASMEENRRIAGELFF
>13|TRBV6-4|few|-|TRBJ1-1
TGTGCCAAACCGGGACGCCTAAACACTGAAGCTTTCTTT
CAKPGRLNTEAFF
>15|TRBV11-3|-|TRBD1|TRBJ1-5
TGTGCCAGCAGTCCCGACAGGGGGCCCCATCAGCCCCAGCATTTT
CASSPDRGPHQPQHF
>15|TRBV7-3|once|TRBD1|TRBJ2-7
TGTGCCAGCAGCTTAGGGACAGGAGTTTCCTACGAGCAGTACTTC
CASSLGTGVSYEQYF
>15|TRBV5-1|-|TRBD2|TRBJ2-1
TGCGCCAGCAGCGCCGGACTAGCGGGGGGGAATGAGCAGTTCTTC
CASSAGLAGGNEQFF
>12|TRBV5-4|-|-|TRBJ2-7
TGTGCCAGCAGCTTAAGGGAGGACGAGCAGTACTTC
CASSLREDEQYF
>14|TRBV15|few|TRBD1|TRBJ1-4
TGTGCCACCAGCAGTGACAGGGAGTATGAAAAACTGTTTTTT
CATSSDREYEKLFF
>17|TRBV19|-|-|TRBJ1-2
TGTGCCAGTAGTATAGAGGCAGGACTTGGTTGGGGCTATGGCTACACCTTC
CASSIEAGLGWGYGYTF
>14|TRBV2|-|-|TRBJ2-3
TGTGCCAGCAGTGCATCGCGGATCACAGATACGCAGTATTTT
CASSASRITDTQYF
>16|TRBV10-2|-|TRBD2|TRBJ2-1
TGCGCCAGCTGCCGACCCGGGACTAGCGAGGGGTATGAGCAGTTCTTC
CASCRPGTSEGYEQFF
>15|TRBV15|-|-|TRBJ1-2
TGTGCCACCAGCAGAGACGGGTCAGCTGGGGAAGGCTACACCTTC
CATSRDGSAGEGYTF
>16|TRBV30|-|TRBD1|TRBJ1-5
TGTGCCTGGAGTACCCGGGACAGGCTCGGGGGTCAGCCCCAGCATTTT
CAWSTRDRLGGQPQHF
>16|TRBV4-1|once|TRBD2|TRBJ2-7
TGCGCCAGCAGCCTCCAAAGAGGGGACTACTCCTACGAGCAGTACTTC
CASSLQRGDYSYEQYF
>14|TRBV29-1|once|TRBD1|TRBJ2-4
TGCAGCGTTACCCGACAGGGATCCAAAAACATTCAGTACTTC
CSVTRQGSKNIQYF
>18|TRBV7-2|-|-|TRBJ2-7
TGTGCCAGCAGCTTGCGCGTAATTGAAACGACAGCCTCCTACGAGCAGTACTTC
CASSLRVIETTASYEQYF
>14|TRBV19|-|-|TRBJ2-7
TGTGCCAGTAGTATAGCCGTGGGTGGCTACGAGCAGTACTTC
CASSIAVGGYEQYF
>14|TRBV4-3|-|TRBD2|TRBJ2-7
TGCGCCAGCAGCCAACAGGGCTGGGGGGGTGAGCAGTACTTC
CASSQQGWGGEQYF
>16|TRBV5-1|many|-|TRBJ2-3
TGCGCCAGCAGCTTTACAGTCCGTTACAGCACAGATACGCAGTATTTT
CASSFTVRYSTDTQYF
>15|TRBV6-5|-|-|TRBJ1-5
TGTGCCAGCAAACTTCAGGGGAATAGCAATCAGCCCCAGCATTTT
CASKLQGNSNQPQHF
>15|TRBV5-1|-|TRBD2|TRBJ2-7
TGCGCCAGCAGGGGGGCCGCTAGCGGGGCCTACGAGCAGTACTTC
CASRGAASGAYEQYF
>14|TRBV18|-|TRBD1|TRBJ1-1
TGTGCCAGCTCACCGGACAGGGAGAACACTGAAGCTTTCTTT
CASSPDRENTEAFF
>13|TRBV7-9|-|-|TRBJ2-7
TGTGCCAGCAGTTACAGGGACGCCTACGAGCAGTACTTC
CASSYRDAYEQYF
>14|TRBV5-1|-|-|TRBJ2-1
TGCGCCAGCAGCTTGGCGGTGGAAAGGAATGAGCAGTTCTTC
CASSLAVERNEQFF
>15|TRBV5-1|-|-|TRBJ2-7
TGCGCCAGCAGCTTGTTGGGGGCAAGGTTAAACGAGCAGTACTTC
CASSLLGARLNEQYF
>14|TRBV10-3|-|TRBD2|TRBJ2-1
TGTGCCATCAGTTTTACCGCCGGGGGGAATGAGCAGTTCTTC
CAISFTAGGNEQFF
>14|TRBV9|-|-|TRBJ1-5
TGTGCCAGCAGCGCAGGGACTAGCAATCAGCCCCAGCATTTT
CASSAGTSNQPQHF
>15|TRBV4-3|-|TRBD1|TRBJ1-2
TGCGCCAGCAGCCAGGGGACAGGGGGGGACTATGGCTACACCTTC
CASSQGTGGDYGYTF
>14|TRBV7-9|-|-|TRBJ2-7
TGTGCCAGCAGCTTAACCGACATCTCCTACGAGCAGTACTTC
CASSLTDISYEQYF
>11|TRBV30|-|-|TRBJ1-1
TGTGCCTGGATGCGTGGCCCTGAAGCTTTCTTT
CAWMRGPEAFF
>13|TRBV2|-|-|TRBJ1-2
TGTGCCAGCAGTGTCGGGGGGCGCGATGGCTACACCTTC
CASSVGGRDGYTF
>12|TRBV5-5|-|-|TRBJ1-1
TGTGCCAGCAGGAAATCGGAGGGTGAAGCTTTCTTT
CASRKSEGEAFF
>13|TRBV5-6|-|-|TRBJ2-2
TGTGCCAGCAGCCTGGCGTCGGCCGGGGAGCTGTTTTTT
CASSLASAGELFF
>14|TRBV7-2|-|TRBD1|TRBJ2-7
TGTGCCAGCACCCCAGGACAGGGGGCCTACGAGCAGTACTTC
CASTPGQGAYEQYF
>15|TRBV29-1|-|-|TRBJ2-3
TGCAGCGTTGAAGGAGGGTCGGGGAGCACAGATACGCAGTATTTT
CSVEGGSGSTDTQYF
>17|TRBV28|-|TRBD1|TRBJ2-7
TGTGCCAGCAGTTTATCCGGGACAGGGGACTACTCCTACGAGCAGTACTTC
CASSLSGTGDYSYEQYF
>15|TRBV6-5|-|-|TRBJ1-5
TGTGCCAGCAGCCCCCGGACAGTGAAAGATCAGCCCCAGCATTTT
CASSPRTVKDQPQHF
>16|TRBV12-5|-|-|TRBJ1-3
TGTGCTAGTGGTTTGCTAAACAGGGTCTCTGGAAACACCATATATTTT
CASGLLNRVSGNTIYF
>13|TRBV6-5|-|TRBD1|TRBJ1-5
TGTGCCACGCTCCCGACAGGGGCTTGGCCCCAGCATTTT
CATLPTGAWPQHF
>16|TRBV6-6|-|TRBD2|TRBJ2-7
TGTGCCACCTCCGGAACTAGCGGATACGTCTCCTACGAGCAGTACTTC
CATSGTSGYVSYEQYF
>12|TRBV7-8|-|-|TRBJ2-1
TGTGCCAGCAGCCGGTTACAAAATGAGCAGTTCTTC
CASSRLQNEQFF
>15|TRBV5-1|-|TRBD1|TRBJ2-7
TGCGCCAGCAACCCCTCCGGGACAGGGGGGTACGAGCAGTACTTC
CASNPSGTGGYEQYF
>13|TRBV6-1|-|TRBD2|TRBJ2-7
TGTGCCAGCATCGTGAGCGGGAGCCAGGGGCAGTACTTC
CASIVSGSQGQYF
>14|TRBV9|-|TRBD1|TRBJ1-6
TGTGCCAGCAGCGGGACAGGGGATTTTTCACCCCTCCACTTT
CASSGTGDFSPLHF
>14|TRBV10-3|-|TRBD1|TRBJ1-4
TGTGCCATCAGTGACGGGACAGGGGATGAAAAACTGTTTTTT
CAISDGTGDEKLFF
>14|TRBV10-3|-|-|TRBJ2-7
TGTGCCATCAGTGGTAATATAGGGGTCGACGAGCAGTACTTC
CAISGNIGVDEQYF
>11|TRBV6-5|-|-|TRBJ2-1
TGTGCCAGCAGTTACGGTTATGAGCAGTTCTTC
CASSYGYEQFF
>14|TRBV19|-|-|TRBJ1-2
TGTGCCAGTACTCCCGGGGGGCCCACGGATGGCTACACCTTC
CASTPGGPTDGYTF
>14|TRBV6-6|-|-|TRBJ2-7
TGTGCCAGCAGTCCCGAGGGGGGGTCCTACGAGCAGTACTTC
CASSPEGGSYEQYF
>12|TRBV10-2|few|-|TRBJ2-7
TGCGCCAGCAGTGATGAGGGGTACGAGCAGTACTTC
CASSDEGYEQYF